Following are 27 T cell receptor beta chains from one sample sequenced in a study of post-analysis software for immune sequencing data. Each TCR beta cDNA library carried unique molecular identifiers. MiXCR was run by TCRdb on the PCR reads, yielding one entry per CDR3 protein. The sample shows some 160,000 distinct CDR3 sequences, about 34% of them seen only once. The material was blood, obtained after autologous hematopoietic stem cell transplantation. Receptors originate from a girl aged 5 to 17 with multiple sclerosis.

V gene TRBV28 combines with J gene TRBJ2-1, with D perhaps TRBD1 (5 bases). The CDR3 spans 15 residues. CDR1 is MDHEN and CDR2 is SYDVKM in the germline V gene. V dropped 6 bases and J dropped 4 bases, with 16 bases sitting between them. This CDR3 is CASSTRVPLYNEQFF. CDR3 coding DNA: TGTGCCAGCAGCACCAGGGTTCCCCTTTACAATGAGCAGTTCTTC.

This clonotype appeared a few times. The rearrangement links TRBV13 to TRBJ1-1; TRBD1 matches 8 bases. The CDR3 length is 15 residues. Germline V gene lookup returns CDR1 PRHDT and CDR2 FYEKMQ (reference sequence). Germline trimming cut 5 bases from V and 5 bases from J; bases unmatched to any gene: 10. CDR3 bases: TGTGCCAGCAGCACCCCAACAGGGACAGGAACTGAAGCTTTCTTT. It codes for CASSTPTGTGTEAFF.

This clonotype was seen at least ten times. V gene TRBV29-1 combines with J gene TRBJ2-7, with D tentatively TRBD2 (6 bases). The length of the CDR3 is 13 residues. Trimming removed 7 bases at V and 1 base at J, with 14 bases between. Germline CDR1 and CDR2: SQVTM and ANQGSEA. In nucleotides, the CDR3 is TGCAGCGCGGGGGACTGGGCATCCTACGAGCAGTACTTC. Its protein product is CSAGDWASYEQYF.

This clonotype was recorded a few times. The rearrangement uses TRBV12-3 or TRBV12-4 and TRBJ2-7; 8 bases agree with TRBD1. The CDR3 spans 16 residues. Unmatched junction bases numbered 16, after V lost 5 bases and J lost 7 bases. In DNA, the CDR3 is TGTGCCAGCAGTCGTTCCTCTACAGGGGGGTCTCGGGAGCAGTACTTC. Its translation is CASSRSSTGGSREQYF.

The V call is TRBV6-5, the J call TRBJ2-4, with 7 positions matching TRBD2. The closer fit of TRBJ2-7 to the DNA end suggests the J call may be wrong. CDR1 MNHEY and CDR2 SVGAGI come from the germline V gene. The CDR3 totals 17 residues. The CDR3 region is CASSYSRGGRVPYEQYF. CDR3 nucleotide sequence: TGTGCCAGCAGTTACTCGAGGGGCGGGAGAGTCCCCTACGAGCAGTACTTC.

The chain links TRBV3-1 to TRBJ2-1; possible D gene TRBD1, 6 bases. Germline V CDR1 and CDR2: LGHDT, YNNKEL (reference sequence). Trimming stripped 1 base from V and 12 bases from J, with 10 bases between. The CDR3 totals 12 residues. For the CDR3, the DNA is TGTGCCAGCAGCCAAGTGAGCAGGGGGCAGTTCTTC. Residues: CASSQVSRGQFF.

The chain couples TRBV7-9 to TRBJ2-1; D remains unclear. V was clipped by 3 bases and J by 0 bases, with 3 bases between them. Germline V gene sequence: CDR1 SEHNR, CDR2 FQNEAQ (reference sequence). The CDR3 runs to 13 residues. The CDR3 loop is CASSFPSYNEQFF. The CDR3 nucleotides read TGTGCCAGCAGCTTTCCCTCCTACAATGAGCAGTTCTTC.

The chain joins TRBV7-2 to TRBJ1-2; 8 nucleotides line up with TRBD1. The CDR3 runs to 14 residues. Trimming cost V 5 bases and J 2 bases; bases outside gene matches: 4. The germline CDR1 and CDR2 sequences are SGHTA and FQGNSA. CDR3 in amino acids: CASSTGQGNYGYTF. The CDR3, as DNA: TGTGCCAGCAGCACTGGACAGGGAAACTATGGCTACACCTTC.

The chain employs TRBV20-1 and TRBJ2-3, with 13 bases matching TRBD2. V shed 6 bases and J 5 bases; nucleotides not matched to a gene: 8. The CDR3 contains 15 residues. Germline assignment: CDR1 DFQATT and CDR2 SNEGSKA (reference sequence). CDR3 amino acids: CSAATSGGFVDTQYF. The CDR3, as DNA: TGCAGTGCCGCGACTAGCGGGGGGTTTGTAGATACGCAGTATTTT.

This sequence joins TRBV5-1 and TRBJ1-1; 8 nucleotides agree with TRBD1. CDR1 SGHRS and CDR2 YFSETQ come from the germline V gene. V was clipped by 0 bases and J by 5 bases; unmatched bases: 9. This CDR3 has 16 residues. The CDR3 DNA reads as TGCGCCAGCAGCTTGGGGATGACAGGGGCGGGGACTGAAGCTTTCTTT. This codes for CASSLGMTGAGTEAFF.

This clonotype has a handful of counts. The chain has TRBV9 and TRBJ2-1; TRBD2 matches at 8 bases. V lost 2 bases, J lost 9 bases, and 16 bases stayed unmatched. CDR3 length: 17 residues. Germline lookup yields CDR1 SGDLS and CDR2 YYNGEE. CDR3 sequence (DNA): TGTGCCAGCAGCGTCGACCCCTCGGGACTAGTTAAGGGTGAGCAGTTCTTC. Its translation: CASSVDPSGLVKGEQFF.

The V call is TRBV20-1, the J call TRBJ1-1; D is perhaps TRBD1 (5 bases). The CDR3 runs 14 residues. Germline loops: CDR1 DFQATT, CDR2 SNEGSKA (reference sequence). Trimming left V 6 bases short and J 2 bases short, with 16 bases between. The CDR3 sequence: CSANLPGRNTEAFF. CDR3 bases: TGCAGTGCCAATCTACCGGGGCGTAACACTGAAGCTTTCTTT.

This clonotype has only a few counts. Here the CDR3 DNA reads TGTGCCAGCAGCTTAGCTAGCGGGAACACAGATACGCAGTATTTT. As protein: CASSLASGNTDTQYF. The J gene is TRBJ2-3, the V gene TRBV7-2; the match to TRBD2 covers 8 bases. V lost 0 bases and J lost 2; bases outside the gene matches: 1. Germline CDR1 and CDR2: SGHTA and FQGNSA. The CDR3 has 15 residues.

This clonotype has only a few counts. The chain employs TRBV7-9 and TRBJ1-5; D is ambiguous. This CDR3 comprises 14 residues. V was clipped by 1 base and J by 7 bases, with 11 bases between them. The germline V gene has CDR1 SEHNR and CDR2 FQNEAQ (reference sequence). Here the CDR3 reads CASSLEGRHQPQHF. The CDR3 nucleotides are TGTGCCAGCAGCTTAGAGGGCAGGCACCAGCCCCAGCATTTT.

The rearrangement links TRBV21-1 to TRBJ2-5; the table names TRBD1, a call not compared with the DNA. TRBV21-1 is classified as a pseudogene. The CDR3 is 16 amino acids. CDR3 nucleotides: TGTGCCAGCAACCACCGGGACAGGGATTTTCGGGAGACCCAGTACTTC. As protein: CASNHRDRDFRETQYF.

This CDR3 reads CASSQDLGARDYGYTF. DNA for the CDR3: TGCGCCAGCAGCCAAGATTTGGGGGCCAGAGACTATGGCTACACCTTC. The chain uses TRBV4-3 and TRBJ1-2; weak D call: TRBD1 (6 bases). CDR3 length equals 16 residues. Looked up from germline, CDR1 is LGHNA and CDR2 is YSLEER. Trimming pared 0 bases from V and 3 bases from J, leaving 14 bases between.

V and J are TRBV6-5 and TRBJ2-6; D remains unclear. V was cut by 4 bases and J by 3 bases, with 10 bases left in between. CDR1 is MNHEY and CDR2 is SVGAGI in the germline V gene. The CDR3 spans 15 residues. The CDR3 sequence: CASSFLQFGANVLTF. In DNA, the CDR3 is TGTGCCAGCAGTTTCTTACAGTTTGGGGCCAACGTCCTGACTTTC.

This clonotype was detected ten times or more. The gene calls are TRBV4-3 and TRBJ2-5; D may be TRBD1 (6 bases). The CDR3 covers 16 residues. Germline V gene data show CDR1 as LGHNA and CDR2 as YSLEER. Deletions cut 0 bases from V and 5 bases from J, with 16 bases between. The CDR3 is CASSQDRTRGWETQYF. CDR3 DNA sequence: TGCGCCAGCAGCCAAGATCGCACCAGGGGCTGGGAGACCCAGTACTTC.

The rearrangement joins TRBV12-3 or TRBV12-4 to TRBJ1-5; 9 bases are shared with TRBD1. The length of the CDR3 is 15 residues. Losses at the gene ends were 1 base for V and 2 bases for J; bases not matched to a gene: 0. CDR3 sequence: CASSLGTGGNQPQHF. The CDR3 DNA reads TGTGCCAGCAGTTTAGGGACAGGGGGCAATCAGCCCCAGCATTTT.

J is TRBJ1-1 and V is TRBV29-1; no clear D gene. In germline, CDR1 is SQVTM, CDR2 ANQGSEA. The CDR3 loop spans 12 amino acids. V shed 6 bases and J shed 3 bases, with 11 bases lying between them. The CDR3 region has the DNA TGCAGCGTCCCCCTCCGGGACACTGAAGCTTTCTTT. It specifies CSVPLRDTEAFF. The whole variable domain, remainder taken from reference TRBV29-1 and TRBJ1-1, is SAVISQKPSRDICQRGTSLTIQCQVDSQVTMMFWYRQQPGQSLTLIATANQGSEATYESGFVIDKFPISRPNLTFSTLTVSNMSPEDSSIYLCSVPLRDTEAFFGQGTRLTVV.

Note on this clonotype: A clone one base away is much larger, so this may be a read error. This rearrangement joins TRBV6-4 to TRBJ2-3; D perhaps matches TRBD2 (6 bases). Deletions cut 7 bases from V and 0 bases from J, with 11 bases between. Germline-derived CDR1 and CDR2 are MRHNA and SNTAGT. The CDR3 consists of 14 residues. CDR3 sequence reads: CASNESGSTDTQYF. CDR3 nucleotide sequence: TGTGCCAGCAATGAAAGCGGGAGCACAGATACGCAGTATTTT.

The chain links TRBV6-6 to TRBJ1-6; D call uncertain. Looked up from germline, CDR1 is MNHNY and CDR2 is SVGAGI (reference sequence). This CDR3 has 12 residues. Deletions cut 4 bases from V and 14 bases from J, with 12 bases between. The CDR3 nucleotides are TGTGCCAGCAGTTCGGCGCCTGGGTCCCTCCACTTT. It is translated as CASSSAPGSLHF.

V usage is TRBV7-9 and J usage is TRBJ2-5; D possibly corresponds to TRBD2 (6 bases). V was cut by 1 base and J by 4 bases, with 7 bases left in between. CDR1 and CDR2 (germline): SEHNR, FQNEAQ (reference sequence). This CDR3 comprises 13 residues. The CDR3 here is CASSLEAGETQYF. CDR3 DNA: TGTGCCAGCAGCTTAGAAGCGGGAGAGACCCAGTACTTC.

This clonotype was seen more than once but under ten times. V gene TRBV6-5 combines with J gene TRBJ2-7; 12 positions agree with TRBD2. CDR1 and CDR2 from the germline V gene are MNHEY and SVGAGI. This CDR3 contains 15 residues. V was clipped by 0 bases and J by 4 bases; unmatched bases: 1. The CDR3 nucleotides are TGTGCCAGCAGTTACTCGACTAGCGGGAGTTACGAGCAGTACTTC. Translating gives CASSYSTSGSYEQYF.

This clonotype was counted a few times. The chain has TRBV20-1 and TRBJ2-1, with D tentatively TRBD1 or TRBD2 (6 bases each). Per germline, CDR1 DFQATT and CDR2 SNEGSKA (reference sequence). The CDR3 consists of 14 residues. Trimming pared 6 bases from V and 5 bases from J, leaving 17 bases between. The CDR3 loop reads CSAMGGRADNEQFF. The CDR3 bases are TGCAGTGCCATGGGGGGCAGGGCAGACAATGAGCAGTTCTTC.

This clonotype has more than one count but fewer than ten. The CDR3 DNA follows: TGTGCCAGCAGTTTATTGGGGCAGGGGGCTGACACAGATACGCAGTATTTT. It encodes CASSLLGQGADTDTQYF. V usage is TRBV28 and J usage is TRBJ2-3; 8 bases fit TRBD1. Trimming cost V 1 base and J 2 bases; bases outside gene matches: 8. The CDR3 is 17 residues long. In germline, CDR1 is MDHEN, CDR2 SYDVKM.

This clonotype occurred many times. The gene calls are TRBV12-3 or TRBV12-4 and TRBJ2-4, with 7 positions matching TRBD2. This CDR3 is 15 amino acids long. Losses at the gene ends were 10 bases for V and 7 bases for J; bases not matched to a gene: 16. The CDR3 DNA is TGTGCCACCCAGGCCGGGACTAATGGAGGTAACATTCAGTACTTC. Amino acids: CATQAGTNGGNIQYF.